This T cell receptor (beta chain) was profiled in a study of T cell responses to AZD1222 COVID-19 vaccine (dated by TCRdb to the early 2020s). With respect to the entire study: TCR sequencing was performed for more than 230 trial participants, of whom some 200 were given two doses of AZD1222 and about 25 were given two doses of MenACWY control vaccine. Trial participants were enrolled by age into 18-55, 56-69 and 70-plus year subgroups, with approximately 150, 28 and 58 TCR-sequenced participants respectively. Overall study results and their limits: Participants were mostly white British and included more females than males, and it was suggested by the authors that clonal diversity may have been underestimated. The 56-69-year group was small, and its depth increase did not reach significance, likely because of low power. The whole spike protein was spanned by vaccine-associated CD4 TCRs, and dominant responses were seen in regions 160-218 and 743-854. Conclusions about previously exposed vaccinees are limited because only five to seven AZD1222 recipients were SARS-CoV-2 seropositive at baseline. Reportedly, almost half of the unique spike-specific TCRs recognized epitopes lying outside the regions that are mutated in the B.1.351 and B.1.1.7 variants. No day 14 peak-response samples were available, so repertoires were characterized only after the peak T cell response. After two AZD1222 doses, spike-specific TCR breadth and depth were significantly higher than at day 0 and than in MenACWY recipients.

The CDR3 regions of human TCRbeta chains were subjected to immunosequencing. For the original study's pipeline: Repertoire TCRs were checked for matches against a reference library of SARS-CoV-2-specific TCRs that had been generated using the MIRA antigen-specificity platform. Breadth was defined as the fraction of unique TCRs that were SARS-CoV-2-associated, and depth was defined as the fraction of total T cells that were SARS-CoV-2-associated. Each spike-specific TCR was assigned to its reactive spike region and to a CD4 or CD8 class using the MIRA data. Log10-transformed breadth and depth values were compared by one-way ANOVA with Sidak's multiple comparisons tests. Not all clones reach the TCRdb copy of this immuneACCESS table, which keeps in-frame sequences only. Checked studies attribute under half of the gap to unresolved V genes and leave the rest unexplained. That table supplies the V and J calls and clone size; D and trimming were determined from the DNA. A total of roughly 80,000 clones appear in this sample, roughly 90% of them only once. The ten largest clones represent roughly 5% of the sample.

The sample's time point label, decoded: baseline before first vaccination. The intended sense of this specimen's treatment or condition label: meningococcal conjugate vaccine given as trial control. Vaccinee samples were obtained from the UK trials COV001 and COV002, which included a single-blind randomized controlled phase 2/3 trial of AZD1222 (ChAdOx1 nCoV-19) in healthy adults. Trial participant PBMC samples were collected at day 0 and day 28 after the second dose for TCRbeta chain sequencing. From the cysteine through the phenylalanine, the CDR3 covers 15 amino acids. CDR3 DNA only is kept here, 45 bases in frame from base 1. From V the trimming removes 3 bases and from J it removes 5 bases, while the gene matches leave 6 bases of the junction unaccounted for. CDR1 and CDR2 (SEHNR, FQNEAQ) derive from the germline V gene (reference sequence). About this clone: The antigen it binds to is not known. Base-call qualities are not available, and no considerably larger clone is one nucleotide away.

The source was peripheral blood, collected on day 0 of MenACWY control vaccination. The clonotype was recovered from an adult in good health. The sequence joins TRBV7-9 to TRBJ1-4, with 7 bases aligning to TRBD1. The base sequence is TGTGCCAGCAGCTTCAGGGGACAGCTAAATGAAAAACTGTTTTTT. This translates into CASSFRGQLNEKLFF. Extended through the reference TRBV7-9 and TRBJ1-4 proteins, this CDR3 yields the full variable domain: DTGVSQNPRHKITKRGQNVTFRCDPISEHNRLYWYRQTLGQGPEFLTYFQNEAQLEKSRLLSDRFSAERPKGSFSTLEIQRTEQGDSAMYLCASSFRGQLNEKLFFGSGTQLSVL.